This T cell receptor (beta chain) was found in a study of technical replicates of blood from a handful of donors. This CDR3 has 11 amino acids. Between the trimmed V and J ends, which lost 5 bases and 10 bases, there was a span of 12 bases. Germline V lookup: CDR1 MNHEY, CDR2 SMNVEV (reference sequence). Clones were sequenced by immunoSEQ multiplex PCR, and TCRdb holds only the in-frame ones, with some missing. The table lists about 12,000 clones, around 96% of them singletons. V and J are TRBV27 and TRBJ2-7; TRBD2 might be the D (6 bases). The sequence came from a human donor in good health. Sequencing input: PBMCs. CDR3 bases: TGTGCCAGCAGTACCCCGGGGGACCAGTACTTC. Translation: CASSTPGDQYF.